The next 8 T cell receptor beta chains were all read from a single sample in a study of blood T cells in healthy people across ages. Next came a second PCR, run for roughly 6 to 11 cycles, which used a sample-barcoded 5' primer along with a J-beta primer mix. TCRdb re-called the 5' RACE reads through MiXCR, storing one row per CDR3 protein. The sample consists of 600,000 or so distinct CDR3 sequences, about 30% of them appearing once. The source material was blood. The receptors originated from a woman aged 80 or older in good health.

Remarks on this clonotype: The junction does not match germline at one end; this may be a read error. In DNA, the CDR3 is TGTGCCAGCAGTTTCTTAGACAGTGGATATCACCCCCAGCATTTT. Protein product: CASSFLDSGYHPQHF. The V gene is TRBV6-1, the J gene TRBJ1-5; a weak D match, TRBD1 (5 bases). Germline CDR1 MNHNS, CDR2 SASEGT. The CDR3 length is 15 residues.

The chain joins TRBV11-2 to TRBJ1-1, with D possibly being TRBD1 (6 bases). CDR3 length equals 16 residues. Per germline, CDR1 SGHAT and CDR2 FQNNGV. Between the trimmed V and J ends, which lost 0 bases and 1 base, there was a span of 12 bases. CDR3 region: CASSLDPGARNTEAFF. The CDR3 nucleotides read TGTGCCAGCAGCTTAGATCCGGGGGCGAGGAACACTGAAGCTTTCTTT.

This clonotype was detected many times. Written as DNA, the CDR3 is TGTGCCAGCAGCTCACAGGGGTACGGCGAGCAGTACTTC. Its translation is CASSSQGYGEQYF. The chain employs TRBV7-3 and TRBJ2-7; TRBD1 matches at 7 bases. Germline-derived CDR1 and CDR2 are SGHTA and FQGTGA. The V segment lost 4 bases and the J segment 6 bases; nucleotides outside the gene matches: 6. The CDR3 is 13 residues long.

The chain couples TRBV20-1 to TRBJ2-7; 8 bases match TRBD1. From germline, CDR1 is DFQATT and CDR2 SNEGSKA (reference sequence). V shed 6 bases, J shed 1 base, and the junction held 8 bases outside the gene matches. The CDR3 covers 14 residues. CDR3 sequence (DNA): TGCAGTGCCCCACCGAGACAGGGGTCCTACGAGCAGTACTTC. Its translation: CSAPPRQGSYEQYF.

This clonotype was found a few times. The V gene is TRBV6-2 or TRBV6-3, the J gene TRBJ2-7; D might be TRBD1 (6 bases). With 8 bases removed from V and 12 bases from J, the gap between germline ends came to 26 bases. The CDR3 is 14 residues long. Germline CDR1 is MNHEY and CDR2 is SVGEGT. The CDR3 coding sequence is TGTGCCAGCGGCTCAACAGGGACCAAAAACATTCGGTACTTC. Amino acid sequence: CASGSTGTKNIRYF.

The rearrangement uses TRBV29-1 and TRBJ2-2; D could derive from TRBD1 or TRBD2 (5 bases each). This CDR3 has 14 residues. Trimming removed 7 bases from V and 6 bases from J, with 18 bases in between. Germline assignment: CDR1 SQVTM and CDR2 ANQGSEA. Here the CDR3 DNA reads TGCAGCGCTCGATGGGACGCCGGGCCCGGGGAGCTGTTTTTT. Its translation is CSARWDAGPGELFF.

This clonotype was detected ten times or more. The chain carries TRBV2 and TRBJ1-2; D is uncertain. The germline V gene encodes CDR1 SNHLY and CDR2 FYNNEI. The V end was cut by 6 bases, the J end by 7 bases, with 15 bases between. The CDR3 is 13 amino acids. The chain's CDR3 is CASSGNTASGYTF. The CDR3 DNA reads TGTGCCAGCAGCGGGAACACTGCGTCTGGCTACACCTTC.

This clonotype was seen ten or more times. The genes are TRBV15 and TRBJ2-2, with TRBD2 as a possible D gene (5 bases). There are 17 residues in the CDR3. Germline V CDR1 and CDR2: LNHNV, YYDKDF (reference sequence). V was clipped by 5 bases and J by 3 bases, with 19 bases between them. The chain's CDR3 is CATSPSTQTGDTGELFF. The CDR3 bases are TGTGCCACCAGCCCTTCCACCCAAACCGGGGACACCGGGGAGCTGTTTTTT.